Below, one T cell receptor (beta chain) is given with its context. What it recognizes is unknown. CDR1 is SGHTA and CDR2 is FQGNSA in the germline V gene. V was cut by 3 bases and J by 0 bases, with 8 bases left in between. The CDR3 extends over 14 amino acids. Libraries were prepared by immunoSEQ multiplex PCR; TCRdb keeps only in-frame clonotypes and omits some of them. The sample carries more than 15,000 clones, more than 85% recorded once. This sample was included in a study of lymphopenia after photon versus proton radiotherapy. General study results and limits: Relative stability marked proton patients; photon patients lost diversity and naive cells. Larger post-nadir TCR diversity loss correlated inversely with survival in deceased patients. Oligoclonal CD8+ Temra expansion after nadir drove photon patients' diversity drop. Authors raise, but do not show, better survival with proton therapy.

Sequencing was performed on peripheral blood, taken from a patient treated with proton-based radiotherapy. The sequence was obtained from a woman aged 55-69 years with cholangiocarcinoma. Some clones in this sample may be carry-over from other donors' samples. The chain carries TRBV7-2 and TRBJ1-1; unclear D gene. CDR3 region: CASSFPGVNTEAFF. In DNA, the CDR3 is TGTGCCAGCAGCTTTCCAGGAGTGAACACTGAAGCTTTCTTT.